Listed below are T cell receptor beta chains from one sample, sequenced in a study of cytomegalovirus exposure and HLA in healthy donors. Profiled with immunoSEQ multiplex PCR; TCRdb holds only in-frame clones, not every one. The sample has 160,000 or so clones; around three quarters are singletons. The sequenced sample consisted of PBMCs. These receptor sequences come from a woman in her 40s in good health and CMV-seronegative. Each CDR3 is given with its conserved first and last residue. The order of the fields is J gene, D gene, clone size, V gene, CDR3 protein, CDR3 DNA. D genes are given only for firm matches. Some rows have no size entry. The others give once, few or many, or a class for an expanded clone.

TRBJ2-5	NA	few	TRBV19	CASSSLGAETQYF	TGTGCCAGTTCTTCCTTGGGGGCAGAGACCCAGTACTTC
TRBJ1-1	TRBD1	once	TRBV18	CASSPRQGQGNTEAFF	TGTGCCAGCTCACCCAGACAGGGTCAGGGTAACACTGAAGCTTTCTTT
TRBJ1-2	TRBD1	NA	TRBV27	CASSSRTGNGYTF	TGTGCCAGCAGTTCCCGGACAGGGAATGGCTACACCTTC
TRBJ1-2	NA	NA	TRBV28	CASARVPNYGYTF	TGTGCCAGCGCTCGGGTTCCAAACTATGGCTACACCTTC
TRBJ2-3	NA	few	TRBV6-5	CASSSRSRDTQYF	TGTGCCAGCAGCTCCCGATCGCGAGATACGCAGTATTTT
TRBJ1-1	NA	NA	TRBV27	CASSHPRQSNEAFF	TGTGCCAGCAGTCACCCCCGACAGTCCAACGAAGCTTTCTTT
TRBJ1-5	TRBD1	NA	TRBV2	CASSETGGGYQPQHF	TGTGCCAGCAGCGAAACAGGGGGTGGTTATCAGCCCCAGCATTTT
TRBJ1-1	NA	NA	TRBV9	CASSSLPRGSEAFF	TGTGCCAGCAGCTCCCTTCCCAGGGGTTCGGAAGCTTTCTTT
TRBJ1-4	NA	once	TRBV7-2	CASSYRGGVEKLFF	TGTGCCAGCAGCTATCGTGGAGGGGTTGAAAAACTGTTTTTT
TRBJ2-2	TRBD2	NA	TRBV30	CAWSPGLANTGELFF	TGTGCCTGGAGTCCCGGACTAGCGAACACCGGGGAGCTGTTTTTT
TRBJ1-2	NA	once	TRBV28	CASSLNPGVGYTF	TGTGCCAGCAGTTTGAACCCCGGGGTTGGCTACACCTTC
TRBJ1-5	NA	few	TRBV19	CASSPSRDQPQHF	TGTGCCAGTAGTCCCTCCAGGGATCAGCCCCAGCATTTT
TRBJ2-5	TRBD1	NA	TRBV2	CASNRDRNQETQYF	TGTGCCAGCAACCGGGACAGGAACCAAGAGACCCAGTACTTC
TRBJ2-3	NA	NA	TRBV10-3	CAISGAGGISTDTQYF	TGTGCCATCAGTGGAGCGGGCGGGATTAGCACAGATACGCAGTATTTT
TRBJ2-1	NA	NA	TRBV5-1	CASSLGLTNNEQFF	TGCGCCAGCAGCTTAGGACTCACGAACAATGAGCAGTTCTTC
TRBJ2-1	TRBD2	few	TRBV5-5	CASSLGVAGGNEQFF	TGTGCCAGCAGCTTGGGAGTAGCGGGAGGCAATGAGCAGTTCTTC
TRBJ1-5	NA	NA	TRBV6-6	CASGGHPNQPQHF	TGTGCCAGCGGGGGACACCCAAATCAGCCCCAGCATTTT
TRBJ1-1	TRBD1	few	TRBV6-1	CASSALGQTNTEAFF	TGTGCCAGCAGTGCCTTGGGACAGACTAACACTGAAGCTTTCTTT
TRBJ2-1	NA	NA	TRBV15	CATSTAGNEQFF	TGTGCCACCAGCACAGCGGGCAATGAGCAGTTCTTC
TRBJ1-2	NA	NA	TRBV25-1	CASASTTGLRNGYTF	TGTGCCAGCGCTTCTACGACAGGTTTAAGGAATGGCTACACCTTC
TRBJ2-3	NA	once	TRBV19	CASSIDRSDTQYF	TGTGCCAGTAGTATAGACAGATCAGATACGCAGTATTTT
TRBJ1-1	NA	NA	TRBV18	CASSPSGAGTEAFF	TGTGCCAGCTCACCATCGGGCGCGGGCACTGAAGCTTTCTTT
TRBJ1-4	TRBD1	NA	TRBV5-8	CASSLGTGNGEKLFF	TGTGCCAGCAGCTTGGGGACAGGGAATGGTGAAAAACTGTTTTTT
TRBJ2-1	TRBD2	NA	TRBV2	CASSVSASGIRGEQFF	TGTGCCAGCAGTGTGTCGGCTAGCGGGATTCGGGGTGAGCAGTTCTTC
TRBJ2-5	TRBD2	few	TRBV5-6	CASSSITSGTEETQYF	TGTGCCAGCAGCTCAATTACTAGCGGCACTGAAGAGACCCAGTACTTC
TRBJ2-7	NA	NA	TRBV7-5	CARSPSGKGTEQYF	TGTGCCAGAAGCCCTAGCGGGAAAGGAACCGAGCAGTACTTC
TRBJ1-1	NA	NA	TRBV7-5	CASLFPAFF	TGTGCCAGCCTGTTTCCGGCTTTCTTT
TRBJ1-1	TRBD1	many	TRBV5-5	CASSLSDRGLRNTEAFF	TGTGCCAGCAGCTTGTCGGACAGGGGGCTCAGGAACACTGAAGCTTTCTTT
TRBJ1-2	TRBD1	NA	TRBV28	CASSFRQGAVF	TGTGCCAGCAGTTTTCGACAGGGGGCAGTCTTC